The 2 T cell receptor beta chains listed next were all sequenced from one sample in a study of cytomegalovirus exposure and HLA in healthy donors. A multiplex PCR was run with 60 Vbeta primers and 13 Jbeta primers. Clones were read by immunoSEQ multiplex PCR, and TCRdb kept only the in-frame ones, dropping some. The sample has about 160,000 clones; around 83% are singletons. Sequenced: PBMCs. These receptor sequences come from a girl aged 2-9 years in good health and CMV-seropositive.

The chain carries TRBV13 and TRBJ2-1; 8 bases match TRBD1. This CDR3 region has 17 residues. J was trimmed by 8 bases and V by 6 bases; bases with no gene match: 18. CDR1 PRHDT and CDR2 FYEKMQ come from the germline V gene (reference sequence). CDR3 sequence (DNA): TGTGCCAGCAGTATACGTAACCGGGACAGGACCCCCCATGAGCAGTTCTTC. Amino acids: CASSIRNRDRTPHEQFF.

The chain combines TRBV27 with TRBJ2-4; D may be TRBD1 (6 bases). This CDR3 comprises 14 residues. CDR1 and CDR2 from the germline V gene are MNHEY and SMNVEV (reference sequence). Trimming took 11 bases from V and 5 from J, leaving 19 bases between them. The CDR3 loop reads CARLTYRDQNIQYF. CDR3 coding DNA: TGTGCCCGCCTTACCTACAGGGATCAAAACATTCAGTACTTC.